This entry features one T cell receptor beta chain sequence. This specimen comes from a study of control samples from healthy donors and cancer patients. Only in-frame clones appear in the TCRdb table, and some are missing; sequencing was by immunoSEQ multiplex PCR. The sample records under 200,000 clones, 91% being singletons. V lost 2 bases, J lost 4 bases, and 5 bases lay in between. This CDR3 has 12 amino acids. The V gene's germline CDR1 is KGHSH and CDR2 LQKENI. The sequence derives from a woman in her 30s in good health. This sequence joins TRBV18 and TRBJ1-2; D gene ambiguous. The sample taken for sequencing was blood. Here the CDR3 reads CASSPSSYGYTF. The CDR3 nucleotides are TGTGCCAGCTCACCAAGCTCCTATGGCTACACCTTC.